Listed here are 27 T cell receptor beta chains from one sample, sequenced in a study of blood T cell repertoires in COVID-19 (dated by TCRdb to between 2020 and 2021). Library preparation used the immunoSEQ multiplex PCR assay. TCRdb took over this immuneACCESS table, retaining in-frame rearrangements with V and J assigned. Such tables are incomplete; in checked studies, under half of the missing clones stem from an unresolved V gene, and the remainder is unexplained. A total of fewer than 350,000 clones appear in this sample, around 88% of them only once. The biggest ten clones account for 6% to 7% of the sample. Specimen: PBMCs or T cells enriched from blood (not recorded which). Receptors originate from a woman between 40 and 55 years old who had recovered from COVID-19.

The gene calls are TRBV10-3 and TRBJ2-7; D ambiguous. The CDR3 extends over 12 amino acids. Germline lookup yields CDR1 ENHRY and CDR2 SYGVKD. V was cut by 6 bases and J by 5 bases, with 11 bases left in between. In nucleotides, the CDR3 is TGTGCCATCAGGGAAGAGAGCGACGAGCAGTACTTC. This encodes CAIREESDEQYF.

The J gene is TRBJ1-1, the V gene TRBV15, with TRBD1 identical over 8 bases. The CDR3 contains 14 residues. Germline V gene sequence: CDR1 LNHNV, CDR2 YYDKDF (reference sequence). The V gene end was trimmed by 2 bases and the J gene end by 3 bases; junction bases not matched to a gene: 2. The CDR3 coding sequence is TGTGCCACCAGCAGACAGGGGGCGGACACTGAAGCTTTCTTT. Residues: CATSRQGADTEAFF. The whole variable domain, remainder taken from reference TRBV15 and TRBJ1-1, is DAMVIQNPRYQVTQFGKPVTLSCSQTLNHNVMYWYQQKSSQAPKLLFHYYDKDFNNEADTPDNFQSRRPNTSFCFLDIRSPGLGDTAMYLCATSRQGADTEAFFGQGTRLTVV.

In its sample, this clone was seen a few times. The chain joins TRBV3-1 (or the pseudogene TRBV3-2) to TRBJ2-7; 8 nucleotides agree with TRBD1. This CDR3 region has 13 residues. CDR1 and CDR2 (germline): LGHDT, YNNKEL (reference sequence). V dropped 10 bases and J dropped 1; count of bases not matched to a gene: 6. The CDR3 region is CATKQGGSYEQYF. The CDR3, as DNA: TGTGCCACTAAACAGGGGGGATCCTACGAGCAGTACTTC.

The rearrangement uses TRBV5-4 and TRBJ2-7; 7 nucleotides line up with TRBD1. Germline CDR1 SGHNT, CDR2 YYREEE (reference sequence). The V and J ends lost 0 bases and 3 bases, in that order; junction bases with no gene match: 9. This CDR3 region has 16 residues. The CDR3: CASSLGGGIRFYEQYF. CDR3 nucleotides: TGTGCCAGCAGCTTGGGAGGGGGCATTAGATTCTACGAGCAGTACTTC.

The chain links TRBV20-1 to TRBJ1-1; D not certain. The germline V and J ends were trimmed by 3 bases and 0 bases, with 11 bases remaining between them. This CDR3 contains 14 residues. Germline V gives CDR1 DFQATT, CDR2 SNEGSKA (reference sequence). CDR3 residues: CSASRDGVNTEAFF. CDR3 nucleotides: TGCAGTGCTAGTAGAGACGGAGTGAACACTGAAGCTTTCTTT.

J is TRBJ1-2 and V is TRBV7-6; D remains unclear. The V end was cut by 1 base, the J end by 6 bases, with 15 bases between. The V gene's germline CDR1 is SGHVS and CDR2 FNYEAQ. The length of the CDR3 is 15 residues. The CDR3 bases are TGTGCCAGCAGCTTAGTTAGCGAGGATCGGAATGGCTACACCTTC. This gives the protein CASSLVSEDRNGYTF.

This clone was observed a few times. The genes are TRBV6-5 and TRBJ2-1, with a tentative D call TRBD2 (6 bases). Germline V gene lookup returns CDR1 MNHEY and CDR2 SVGAGI. The V gene lost 6 bases and the J gene lost 10 bases, with 19 bases spanning the gap. The CDR3 spans 14 residues. In DNA form, the CDR3 reads TGTGCCAGCAGCCCATGGGGGGAGGCCGACGAGCAGTTCTTC. Translated, it gives CASSPWGEADEQFF.

The chain uses TRBV15 and TRBJ2-1, with 12 bases aligning to TRBD2. The germline V gene has CDR1 LNHNV and CDR2 YYDKDF (reference sequence). V lost 3 bases and J lost 12; bases outside the gene matches: 12. The CDR3 contains 16 residues. Written as DNA, the CDR3 is TGTGCCACCAGCAGGATCCTAGCGGGAGGGCCTTTGAGGCAGTTCTTC. Protein sequence: CATSRILAGGPLRQFF.

This chain joins TRBV18 and TRBJ1-4, with 10 bases aligning to TRBD1. Germline lookup yields CDR1 KGHSH and CDR2 LQKENI. The length of the CDR3 is 15 residues. V shed 5 bases and J 8 bases; nucleotides not matched to a gene: 8. CDR3 protein: CASSDPGTGAEKLFF. CDR3 DNA sequence: TGTGCCAGCTCAGATCCCGGGACAGGGGCGGAAAAACTGTTTTTT.

The CDR3 sequence is CASSPLEGANTEAFF. In DNA, the CDR3 is TGTGCCAGCTCACCATTAGAGGGGGCGAACACTGAAGCTTTCTTT. The genes are TRBV18 and TRBJ1-1, with 7 bases aligning to TRBD1. Germline values: CDR1 KGHSH, CDR2 LQKENI. After removal of 2 bases from V and 1 base from J, the junction contained 4 bases not matched to a gene. The CDR3 length is 15 residues.

This chain uses TRBV11-2 with TRBJ1-4; possibly TRBD1 for D (5 bases). Germline CDR1 reads SGHAT; CDR2 reads FQNNGV. The CDR3 runs to 16 residues. Between the trimmed V and J ends, which lost 5 bases and 0 bases, there was a span of 13 bases. The CDR3 region has the DNA TGTGCCAGCAGCCCGGTCGGGGGTTCAACTAATGAAAAACTGTTTTTT. It specifies CASSPVGGSTNEKLFF.

This rearrangement joins TRBV29-1 to TRBJ2-1, with 9 bases fitting TRBD2. CDR3 length: 16 residues. Germline V gives CDR1 SQVTM, CDR2 ANQGSEA. The trim removed 4 bases at V and 7 bases at J, leaving 14 bases unmatched. The CDR3 spells CSVVIVAGGPRNEQFF. DNA for the CDR3: TGCAGCGTTGTTATTGTGGCGGGAGGGCCCCGGAATGAGCAGTTCTTC.

The sample holds one count of this clone. The V gene is TRBV29-1, the J gene TRBJ1-2, with 7 bases aligning to TRBD1. Germline values: CDR1 SQVTM, CDR2 ANQGSEA. The CDR3 length is 13 residues. The ends lost 6 bases at V and 3 bases at J; junction bases unmatched: 7. CDR3 DNA: TGCAGCGTCCTGCAGGGACAGTACTATGGCTACACCTTC. This codes for CSVLQGQYYGYTF.

This sequence joins TRBV28 and TRBJ2-3; a possible D gene is TRBD2 (6 bases). Per germline, CDR1 MDHEN and CDR2 SYDVKM. This CDR3 has 13 amino acids. Trimming cost V 5 bases and J 11 bases, with 17 bases left between them. CDR3 sequence (DNA): TGTGCCAGCAGTACTGGAGGGCCCCGAGGGCAGTATTTT. Amino acid sequence: CASSTGGPRGQYF.

The V gene is TRBV28, the J gene TRBJ2-1, with a weak D call TRBD2 (6 bases). The germline CDR1 and CDR2 sequences are MDHEN and SYDVKM. The V end lost 5 bases, the J end lost 3 bases, and 17 bases lay between the germline ends. The CDR3 extends over 16 amino acids. The CDR3 loop reads CASSPLTRSDYNEQFF. Here the CDR3 DNA reads TGTGCCAGCAGTCCCCTGACTAGATCAGACTACAATGAGCAGTTCTTC.

The chain carries TRBV18 and TRBJ2-3; D is unclear. V dropped 2 bases and J dropped 0 bases, with 9 bases sitting between them. The germline gives CDR1 KGHSH, CDR2 LQKENI. CDR3 length: 15 residues. Here the CDR3 DNA reads TGTGCCAGCTCACCAACGGTAACTAGCACAGATACGCAGTATTTT. Translated, it gives CASSPTVTSTDTQYF.

This clone was seen a single time. The genes are TRBV28 and TRBJ2-7; 9 bases align to TRBD1. CDR1 MDHEN and CDR2 SYDVKM come from the germline V gene. The CDR3 totals 13 residues. With 6 bases clipped from V and 5 bases from J, the junction kept 5 bases outside the gene matches. DNA for the CDR3: TGTGCCAGCAGGCAGACAGGGGGGGACGAGCAGTACTTC. Encoded protein: CASRQTGGDEQYF. Variable domain in full (rest from reference TRBV28 and TRBJ2-7): DVKVTQSSRYLVKRTGEKVFLECVQDMDHENMFWYRQDPGLGLRLIYFSYDVKMKEKGDIPEGYSVSREKKERFSLILESASTNQTSMYLCASRQTGGDEQYFGPGTRLTVT.

CDR3 sequence reads: CTSSLRTEAFF. DNA of the CDR3: TGCACCAGCAGCCTGAGGACTGAAGCTTTCTTT. The rearrangement links TRBV1 to TRBJ1-1. TRBV1 is classified as a pseudogene. CDR3 length equals 11 residues.

The chain has TRBV7-9 and TRBJ1-2; TRBD1 agrees at 10 bases. The trim removed 4 bases at V and 6 bases at J, leaving 8 bases unmatched. Germline CDR1 and CDR2: SEHNR and FQNEAQ (reference sequence). The CDR3 spans 15 residues. The CDR3 loop reads CASSSRDRGHHGYTF. The CDR3 DNA reads TGTGCCAGCAGCTCCCGGGACAGGGGCCATCATGGCTACACCTTC.

The chain recombines TRBV27 with TRBJ2-2, with 10 bases aligning to TRBD2. Germline values: CDR1 MNHEY, CDR2 SMNVEV (reference sequence). V lost 6 bases, J lost 6 bases, and 7 bases stayed unmatched. The CDR3 consists of 15 residues. DNA of the CDR3: TGTGCCAGCAGCAAACCGAGCGGGAGGGCCGGGGAGCTGTTTTTT. Encoded protein: CASSKPSGRAGELFF.

The rearrangement joins TRBV9 to TRBJ1-2; D gene ambiguous. The V end lost 2 bases, the J end lost 2 bases, and 13 bases lay between the germline ends. CDR1 SGDLS and CDR2 YYNGEE come from the germline V gene. This CDR3 comprises 15 residues. The CDR3, as DNA: TGTGCCAGCAGCGTCAACCCACAGCAAAACTATGGCTACACCTTC. Translating it yields CASSVNPQQNYGYTF.

This clone appeared a few times. The CDR3 loop reads CASSSRQDFSGRALIGEQFF. The DNA for the CDR3 is TGCGCCAGCAGCTCCCGACAGGACTTTAGCGGGAGGGCCTTAATCGGTGAGCAGTTCTTC. The rearrangement joins TRBV4-1 to TRBJ2-1; the match to TRBD2 covers 11 bases. The V gene's germline CDR1 is MGHRA and CDR2 YSYEKL. Trimming cost V 5 bases and J 9 bases; bases outside gene matches: 24. This CDR3 region has 20 residues.

The V gene is TRBV27, the J gene TRBJ2-5; the D is unclear. The CDR3 has 14 amino acids. Trimming cost V 1 base and J 3 bases, with 9 bases left between them. Germline CDR1 is MNHEY and CDR2 is SMNVEV (reference sequence). DNA of the CDR3: TGTGCCAGCAGTTTATTCCCCAGTAAAGAGACCCAGTACTTC. Translated, it gives CASSLFPSKETQYF.

This clone was seen only a few times. This chain links TRBV7-9 with TRBJ2-2; a weak D match, TRBD2 (6 bases). Germline lookup yields CDR1 SEHNR and CDR2 FQNEAQ (reference sequence). This CDR3 region has 15 residues. Trimming left V 2 bases short and J 5 bases short, with 12 bases between. This CDR3 is CASSLLGLNTGELFF. CDR3 nucleotide sequence: TGTGCCAGCAGCTTATTGGGACTCAATACCGGGGAGCTGTTTTTT.

This clone was recorded many times. This chain uses TRBV11-2 with TRBJ2-7; TRBD1 agrees at 7 bases. The CDR3 sequence is 13 residues long. The ends lost 5 bases at V and 2 bases at J; junction bases unmatched: 3. Germline V gene data show CDR1 as SGHAT and CDR2 as FQNNGV. The CDR3 region is CASSRQGTYEQYF. CDR3 DNA sequence: TGTGCCAGCAGCCGACAGGGCACCTACGAGCAGTACTTC.

The chain links TRBV7-9 to TRBJ1-5; TRBD1 matches at 7 bases. Per germline, CDR1 SEHNR and CDR2 FQNEAQ (reference sequence). This CDR3 spans 16 amino acids. V dropped 5 bases and J dropped 1; count of bases not matched to a gene: 8. Written as DNA, the CDR3 is TGTGCCAGCAGCACTAGACAGGGTATGAGCAATCAGCCCCAGCATTTT. Translating gives CASSTRQGMSNQPQHF. The full variable domain, completed using reference TRBV7-9 and TRBJ1-5, is DTGVSQNPRHKITKRGQNVTFRCDPISEHNRLYWYRQTLGQGPEFLTYFQNEAQLEKSRLLSDRFSAERPKGSFSTLEIQRTEQGDSAMYLCASSTRQGMSNQPQHFGDGTRLSIL.

The V call is TRBV29-1, the J call TRBJ1-6; D gene ambiguous. The V and J ends lost 6 bases and 8 bases respectively, with 14 bases between them. Germline V gives CDR1 SQVTM, CDR2 ANQGSEA. The CDR3 length is 13 residues. The DNA for the CDR3 is TGCAGCGTAGCACCGAATAGATATTCACCCCTCCACTTT. Translation gives CSVAPNRYSPLHF.